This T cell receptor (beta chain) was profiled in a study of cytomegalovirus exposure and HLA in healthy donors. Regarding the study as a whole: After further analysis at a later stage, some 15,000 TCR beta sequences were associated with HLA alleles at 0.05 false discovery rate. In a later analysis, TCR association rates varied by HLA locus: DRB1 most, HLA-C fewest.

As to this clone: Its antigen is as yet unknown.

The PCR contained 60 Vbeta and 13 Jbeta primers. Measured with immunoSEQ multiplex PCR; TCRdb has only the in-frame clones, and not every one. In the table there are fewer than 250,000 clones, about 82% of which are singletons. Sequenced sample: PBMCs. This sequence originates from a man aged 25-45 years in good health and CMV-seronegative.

CDR3 nucleotide sequence: TGTGCCAGCAGCAGGGGGTCGGGCACTGAAGCTTTCTTT. Translated, it gives CASSRGSGTEAFF. This chain uses TRBV9 with TRBJ1-1; TRBD1 is a possible D gene (6 bases). This CDR3 has 13 amino acids. The V gene's germline CDR1 is SGDLS and CDR2 YYNGEE. V gave up 4 bases and J gave up 4 bases, with 11 bases separating them.